This TCR beta chain was obtained from a study of cytomegalovirus exposure and HLA in healthy donors (dated by TCRdb to the late 2010s). Some background on the complete study: According to an earlier analysis of around 600 of the donors, some 170 million T cells yielded 100 million or so unique TCR beta sequences and approximately 280 Gb of sequence data. An early release covering roughly 600 HLA-typed donors comprised about 290 gigabases of sequencing data and tens of millions of unique TCR sequences. An earlier analysis of 500 to 650 of the donors applied high-throughput TCR beta sequencing to assess whether each TCR beta V gene segment acted as functional or pseudogenic. Typing coverage differed by locus: A, B, C, DRB1 and DQB1 were typed in about 620-630 donors, DQA1 in 522, DPA1 in over 600, and DPB1 in 400 to 480. Every repertoire in the discovery cohort had been generated on one and the same sequencing platform. The genetic ancestry cluster associated with self-reported Caucasian donors included 81% of the roughly 410 genotyped donors. Besides the first cohort of roughly 660 subjects, a separate validation cohort made up of over 95 different subjects was used. In a later genetic analysis, genome-wide SNP genotypes for about three fifths of the roughly 670 donors were used, and that subset was treated as a discovery cohort. The study profiled the T cell repertoires of more than 500 subjects by immunosequencing and related them to cytomegalovirus serostatus. Rather than drawing on any new phenotypic data, the later analysis identified candidate immune exposures from TCR beta sequences and the way those sequences occurred across donors. Donor age, sex, ethnicity and CMV serostatus were compiled alongside the repertoire data. The study was designed to test whether signatures of past pathogen exposure could be identified by cataloging public T cell receptors. To study patterns of TCR occurrence, a later analysis re-analyzed previously published TCR beta repertoires from 500 to 850 donors and added high-resolution HLA genotyping. HLA typing covered class I and class II loci at four-digit resolution. Roughly five DR-DQ haplotypes were handled as single units for association and clustering, since linkage in the cohort was strong. To predict cytomegalovirus infection status, the study combined high-throughput TCR immunosequencing, statistical association of individual TCRs with disease status, and machine learning. Among 300 to 450 genotyped donors of the cohort, an average of approximately 240,000 unique TCR beta nucleotide sequences were sequenced per donor, roughly 20% of them non-productive.

Results and caveats for the whole study, not just this receptor: In a later analysis, TCR association rates were found to vary across HLA loci, with the most associated TCRs seen for DRB1 alleles and the fewest for HLA-C alleles. HLA typing was unavailable for some donors at each locus, so association tests used only the typed subset. In a later analysis, HLA-associated TCR beta chains showed more clonal expansion and lower generation probabilities than non-associated chains that were equally common. Over 15 rarely observed V segments, including chromosome 9 orphons, were excluded from the earlier analysis of about 600 of the donors because counts were too low. A group of highly shared sequence variants was considered likely to be a technical artifact of the sequencing pipeline. In a later genetic analysis, fewer N-insertions in productive TCRs were reported among donors in an Asian-associated ancestry cluster than the 666-donor mean. In vitro tests confirmed that a few of the cytomegalovirus-associated TCR beta chains recognize cytomegalovirus antigens. The study listed 164 TCR beta chains as associated with cytomegalovirus. Specific HLA alleles were associated with 15,000 to 20,000 TCR beta sequences at a false discovery rate of 0.05 in a later analysis. In an earlier analysis of 587 of the donors, most TCR beta V segments appeared in productive rearrangements about 90% or about 30% of the time, broadly matching IMGT annotations. Correlated functional status among segregating V segments might be attributable to linkage disequilibrium, but an unknown experimental factor could not be ruled out. Some IMGT-functional V segments, including TRBV6-2 and TRBV6-3, could not be told apart with the 87-base-pair reads, so those segments were excluded. Most CMV-associated TCR beta chains appeared to be HLA-restricted in a later analysis, and the HLA associations seemed to be driven largely by CMV exposure. Assigning TCR associations to individual alleles was difficult when HLA alleles, especially DR and DQ, strongly co-occurred. A further reported finding was that TCR beta sequences accurately predicted the HLA-A and HLA-B alleles for most subjects in the first cohort. Most TCR sequences were seen in very few donors, while some public TCRs were found in many individuals. In this cohort, only TCR beta chains were sequenced, and detectable features were limited by the absence of alpha or paired-chain data. According to a later analysis, parvovirus B19, influenza, CMV and Epstein-Barr virus appeared linked to several top co-occurrence clusters. In both the original and validation cohorts, the classifier was reported to diagnose cytomegalovirus status with high specificity and sensitivity. Immune exposure information for the cohort was limited to CMV serostatus. Presence/absence analyses assumed roughly uniform sequencing depth across donors, an assumption that may not hold. The authors suggested that the approach could potentially be extended to other disease states and immunological phenotypes. In a later genetic analysis, a missense DCLRE1C variant was associated with V-gene and J-gene trimming of TCR beta chains, and the association was replicated in an independent cohort.

About this clone: Its target antigen remains unknown.

V and J lose 1 base and 6 bases, and a span of 6 bases separates them. Per the germline V gene, SGHTA is the CDR1 and FQGNSA is the CDR2. The CDR3 holds 12 amino acids from the cysteine to the phenylalanine. CDR3 DNA only is kept here, 36 bases in frame from base 1. Library prep was done by the immunoSEQ multiplex PCR assay. The multiplex PCR relied on a mix of 60 forward primers for TCR Vbeta segments and 13 reverse primers for TCR Jbeta segments. Amplification of the CDR3 region of rearranged TCR beta genes was performed with a multiplex PCR assay on genomic DNA. The Illumina HiSeq System was used to sequence the amplified TCR beta libraries as 87-base-pair reads. The original pipeline was this. In a later analysis, some 80 million unique TCR beta chains were counted across the roughly 610 repertoires, and roughly 11 million of these chains were shared by at least two donors. Raw reads were error-corrected and collapsed into unique sequences by a nearest-neighbor algorithm in which closely related sequences were merged to remove PCR and sequencing errors. V, D and J gene segments were assigned by aligning CDR3 sequences to IMGT reference sequences. For a sequence to be retained, a match of at least six nucleotides to both a V gene segment and a J gene segment was required. A rearrangement was called productive if the CDR3 had no stop codons and remained in frame with V and J, and every other rearrangement was called non-productive. CDR3 was defined by IMGT convention, running from the second conserved V-encoded cysteine to the conserved J-encoded phenylalanine. In an earlier analysis of around 540 of the donors, sequences lacking an unambiguous match to a single V gene segment were excluded. An earlier analysis of 587 of the donors called V segments functional above 56.7% productive rearrangements and segregating when the between-donor standard deviation exceeded 5%. A statistical classification framework was developed to diagnose cytomegalovirus status using the catalog of TCR beta chain sequences. In a later analysis, V and J genes were assigned by comparing TCR nucleotide sequences against IMGT/GENE-DB human TR gene sequences. In a later analysis, CDR3 sequences and most-parsimonious VDJ recombination scenarios were assigned using the TCRdist pipeline. In a later analysis, each TCR beta chain was defined by its CDR3 amino acid sequence together with its V-gene family, and reads without a unique V-gene family were excluded. In a later analysis, 500 to 650 highly shared, low-generation-probability nucleotide sequences were removed to address suspected cross-contamination and a sequencing artifact. In a later analysis, a clonal expansion index was calculated for each public chain from normalized within-repertoire ranks of inferred template counts. In a later analysis, generation probabilities were computed using a VDJ recombination model fitted to out-of-frame rearrangements, and the results were checked against IGoR. In a later analysis, TCR-TCR, TCR-HLA and TCR-CMV co-occurrence was scored with hypergeometric tests, and a repertoire-size bias correction was applied to TCR pairs. In a later analysis, false discovery rates were estimated by permuting HLA or CMV assignments 20 times. In a later analysis, co-occurring TCRs were grouped using DBSCAN, and TCRdist sequence similarity was added for clustering within HLA-allele-positive subsets. Repertoires with fewer than 30,000 or more than 120,000 public chains, plus five repertoires with anomalous nucleotide sharing, were excluded from co-occurrence clustering. The table was pulled from immuneACCESS by TCRdb, which kept in-frame rearrangements only. Such tables lose some clones; where checked, under half of the loss comes from unresolved V genes, and the rest has no known cause. V, J and clone size were drawn from that table, and D and trimming were deduced from the DNA. This sample's listing comprises more than 200,000 clones. The ten largest clones take up approximately 1% of the sample.

The cohort was made up of hundreds of healthy bone marrow donors. All cohort members were sampled while nominally healthy, although unrecorded immune exposures were likely present. The donor tested CMV seropositive, placing the donor among the roughly 270 seropositive members of the cohort. Every donor gave a peripheral blood sample, and the peripheral blood mononuclear cells from that sample were used for TCR beta sequencing. Genomic DNA was extracted from the blood cell samples with the Qiagen DNeasy Blood Extraction Kit. The receptor's source is a woman younger than 45 in good health and CMV-seropositive. Source material: PBMCs. In this chain, TRBV7-2 is recombined with TRBJ1-1, with the D gene not confidently named. The CDR3 region reads CASSLGPAEAFF. The nucleotide sequence is TGTGCCAGCAGCTTAGGCCCGGCTGAAGCTTTCTTT. The CDR3 plus the reference TRBV7-2 and TRBJ1-1 genes for the other parts give the full variable domain: GAGVSQSPSNKVTEKGKDVELRCDPISGHTALYWYRQSLGQGLEFLIYFQGNSAPDKSGLPSDRFSAERTGGSVSTLTIQRTQQEDSAVYLCASSLGPAEAFFGQGTRLTVV.